The 4 T cell receptor beta chains below all came from one sample that was sequenced in a study of regulatory T cells in long-lasting Graves disease. Library construction for TCR beta used iRepertoire HTBI primers and Arm-PCR of CDR3 regions. TCRdb independently ran MiXCR on the multiplex PCR reads; one entry per CDR3 protein. In the table there are under 500,000 distinct CDR3 sequences, roughly 20% of which are singletons. Regarding time point: persistent/refractory GD, antithyroid drugs over 5 years with positive TRAb. RNA from PBMCs was the source of the TCR library. Material: peripheral blood mononuclear cells (PBMCs), obtained when the disease was refractory, from a patient treated with antithyroid drugs. The receptor set was obtained from a female donor with Graves disease.

Notes on this clonotype: Given a much more abundant clone one base away, this may be a read error. This is likely a read error, given that the CDR3 carries no conserved phenylalanine or tryptophan at its end. The chain is built from TRBV11-1 and TRBJ1-6; 8 nucleotides line up with TRBD1. There are 12 residues in the CDR3. V shed 7 bases, J shed 15 bases, and the junction held 8 bases outside the gene matches. Looked up from germline, CDR1 is SGHAT and CDR2 is FQDESV (reference sequence). The CDR3, as DNA: TGTGCCAGCACCATGACAGGGGAGATCCTCCACTAT. Translated, it gives CASTMTGEILHY.

The sample holds a few counts of this clonotype. This sequence may be a read error, since a much larger clone differs from it by one base. The chain is built from TRBV28 and TRBJ1-2; 7 bases align to TRBD1. The CDR3 consists of 15 residues. The germline V gene encodes CDR1 MDHEN and CDR2 SYDVKM. This chain's CDR3 is CASSLMTGINYGYAF. In DNA form, the CDR3 reads TGTGCCAGCAGTTTGATGACAGGGATCAACTATGGCTACGCCTTC.

This clonotype was picked up a small number of times. The CDR3 DNA is TGTGCCAGCAGTTTGCCCGGACAGGGTTTATTCGGCAATCAGCCCCAGCATTTT. Its protein is CASSLPGQGLFGNQPQHF. The gene calls are TRBV28 and TRBJ1-5; the match to TRBD1 covers 8 bases. J lost 2 bases, V lost 3 bases, and 12 bases had no gene match. This CDR3 is 18 amino acids long. Germline V gene lookup returns CDR1 MDHEN and CDR2 SYDVKM.

A remark on this clonotype: A read error is possible here, since a much larger clone lies one base away. The CDR3 coding sequence is TGTGCCAGCAGTCTACTTCCCGGGACCTCTGGGCCCAACGTCCTGACTTTC. Translated, it gives CASSLLPGTSGPNVLTF. The chain couples TRBV28 to TRBJ2-6; D is possibly TRBD1 or TRBD2 (5 bases each). There are 17 residues in the CDR3. CDR1 MDHEN and CDR2 SYDVKM come from the germline V gene.